Below, 15 T cell receptor beta chains from the same sample are listed, as sequenced in a study of T cell responses to AZD1222 COVID-19 vaccine. Profiled with immunoSEQ multiplex PCR; TCRdb holds only in-frame clones, not every one. This sample has over 130,000 clones; 92% occur once, and the top ten carry roughly 4%. The specimen was peripheral blood, collected 28 days after the second AZD1222 dose. Receptors originate from an adult who received the AZD1222 COVID-19 vaccine.

The V gene is TRBV7-3, the J gene TRBJ2-1; D is possibly TRBD1 (6 bases). Trimming shortened V by 4 bases and J by 0 bases, and 7 bases separated the two germline ends. There are 14 residues in the CDR3. The germline CDR1 and CDR2 sequences are SGHTA and FQGTGA. The CDR3 spells CASSSDSSYNEQFF. The CDR3 DNA reads as TGTGCCAGCAGCTCGGACAGCTCCTACAATGAGCAGTTCTTC. Looking up the rest from reference TRBV7-3 and TRBJ2-1 gives the full variable domain: GAGVSQTPSNKVTEKGKYVELRCDPISGHTALYWYRQSLGQGPEFLIYFQGTGAADDSGLPNDRFFAVRPEGSVSTLKIQRTERGDSAVYLCASSSDSSYNEQFFGPGTRLTVL.

The chain employs TRBV19 and TRBJ2-7, with D perhaps assigned TRBD1 or TRBD2 (5 bases each). The CDR3 consists of 14 residues. Germline V CDR1 and CDR2: LNHDA, SQIVND (reference sequence). With 6 bases removed from V and 2 bases from J, the gap between germline ends came to 14 bases. CDR3 loop: CASRSFRDPYEQYF. The CDR3 region has the DNA TGTGCCAGTAGGTCCTTTCGGGACCCCTACGAGCAGTACTTC.

The chain joins TRBV9 to TRBJ2-1, with 11 bases that match TRBD2. Germline CDR1 reads SGDLS; CDR2 reads YYNGEE. This CDR3 has 18 amino acids. V shed 2 bases and J 5 bases; nucleotides not matched to a gene: 12. The CDR3 bases are TGTGCCAGCAGCGTCACCCCCCGGACTAGCGGGCCCAACAATGAGCAGTTCTTC. This encodes CASSVTPRTSGPNNEQFF.

There are a few counts of this clone. The chain couples TRBV9 to TRBJ1-5, with no clear D. This CDR3 spans 13 amino acids. Germline values: CDR1 SGDLS, CDR2 YYNGEE. Deletions cut 0 bases from V and 3 bases from J, with 4 bases between. The CDR3 sequence: CASSVGDNQPQHF. DNA of the CDR3: TGTGCCAGCAGCGTAGGAGACAATCAGCCCCAGCATTTT.

The rearrangement uses TRBV6-1 and TRBJ1-2; D is unresolved. This CDR3 region has 13 residues. Germline V lookup: CDR1 MNHNS, CDR2 SASEGT. V was pared by 1 base and J by 5 bases, with 8 bases between. CDR3 DNA: TGTGCCAGCAGTGAAGTGAGTACTTATGGCTACACCTTC. It encodes CASSEVSTYGYTF.

The chain recombines TRBV7-2 with TRBJ1-2, with D possibly matching TRBD1 (5 bases). The CDR3 has 15 residues. CDR1 SGHTA and CDR2 FQGNSA come from the germline V gene. V was cut by 4 bases and J by 8 bases, with 20 bases left in between. As DNA, the CDR3 is TGTGCCAGCAGCTCCTGGAGATCGGGGGGTACCGGCTACACCTTC. Amino acids: CASSSWRSGGTGYTF. Variable domain in full (rest from reference TRBV7-2 and TRBJ1-2): GAGVSQSPSNKVTEKGKDVELRCDPISGHTALYWYRQSLGQGLEFLIYFQGNSAPDKSGLPSDRFSAERTGGSVSTLTIQRTQQEDSAVYLCASSSWRSGGTGYTFGSGTRLTVV.

Here the CDR3 reads CASGRDRSSYEQYF. CDR3 bases: TGTGCCAGCGGACGGGACAGGAGCTCCTACGAGCAGTACTTC. The J gene is TRBJ2-7, the V gene TRBV6-5; TRBD1 aligns across 8 bases. V dropped 8 bases and J dropped 0; count of bases not matched to a gene: 6. Per the germline V gene, CDR1 is MNHEY and CDR2 is SVGAGI. The CDR3 sequence is 14 residues long.

In its sample, this clone was seen once. The V and J genes are TRBV11-2 and TRBJ2-7, with D maybe TRBD1 (6 bases). This CDR3 spans 14 amino acids. Germline V gives CDR1 SGHAT, CDR2 FQNNGV. V lost 3 bases and J lost 4, with 13 bases in between. The CDR3 nucleotides are TGTGCCAGCAGCTTGCAGGACAGCTATTACGAGCAGTACTTC. This codes for CASSLQDSYYEQYF.

This sequence joins TRBV15 and TRBJ1-2; 8 bases map to TRBD1. Germline V gives CDR1 LNHNV, CDR2 YYDKDF (reference sequence). Germline trimming cut 5 bases from V and 5 bases from J; bases unmatched to any gene: 1. The CDR3 has 12 amino acids. Here the CDR3 reads CATSGQGYGYTF. In DNA, the CDR3 is TGTGCCACCAGCGGACAGGGTTATGGCTACACCTTC.

This rearrangement joins TRBV7-8 to TRBJ2-1; D is perhaps TRBD2 (5 bases). Looked up from germline, CDR1 is SGHVS and CDR2 is FQNEAQ. V was trimmed by 4 bases and J by 0 bases, leaving 7 bases between them. This CDR3 spans 14 amino acids. The CDR3 nucleotides are TGTGCCAGCAGCTCCAGCGGCTCCTACAATGAGCAGTTCTTC. The encoded protein is CASSSSGSYNEQFF.

The gene calls are TRBV11-2 and TRBJ2-7, with D hard to call. Germline V lookup: CDR1 SGHAT, CDR2 FQNNGV. The V end lost 6 bases, the J end lost 6 bases, and 15 bases lay between the germline ends. This CDR3 region has 13 residues. The CDR3 DNA sequence: TGTGCCAGCAGGCCGGGCGGATCGGGCGAGCAGTACTTC. This translates into CASRPGGSGEQYF.

This clone was counted once. The chain links TRBV19 to TRBJ2-3; TRBD2 agrees at 10 bases. The CDR3 is 15 residues long. Germline CDR1 reads LNHDA; CDR2 reads SQIVND (reference sequence). Trimming took 5 bases from V and 3 from J; bases not matched to a gene: 5. This CDR3 is CASSALAGITDTQYF. CDR3 nucleotide sequence: TGTGCCAGTAGTGCACTAGCGGGGATAACAGATACGCAGTATTTT.

The genes are TRBV6-5 and TRBJ2-7, with D possibly being TRBD2 (6 bases). With 6 bases removed from V and 2 bases from J, the gap between germline ends came to 11 bases. CDR1 and CDR2 (germline): MNHEY, SVGAGI. The CDR3 is 13 amino acids. In DNA, the CDR3 is TGTGCCAGCAGGGAGGGTCGAGCCTACGAGCAGTACTTC. It codes for CASREGRAYEQYF.

V is TRBV5-5 and J is TRBJ1-4; D possibly corresponds to TRBD1 (6 bases). Germline CDR1 and CDR2: SGHKS and YYEKEE (reference sequence). The CDR3 has 13 residues. Trimming pared 5 bases from V and 8 bases from J, leaving 13 bases between. For the CDR3, the DNA is TGTGCCAGCAGTAATCCCGACAGGGAAAAACTGTTTTTT. Protein: CASSNPDREKLFF.

The chain combines TRBV2 with TRBJ2-3; TRBD2 matches at 7 bases. This CDR3 spans 15 amino acids. J lost 0 bases, V lost 6 bases, and 6 bases had no gene match. In germline, CDR1 is SNHLY, CDR2 FYNNEI. CDR3 nucleotides: TGTGCCAGCAGGGACCTTAGCGGGAGCACAGATACGCAGTATTTT. This sequence encodes CASRDLSGSTDTQYF.